The rows below give T cell receptor beta chains drawn from one sample of a study of CD8+ T cells in alopecia areata. TCRdb's copy holds only in-frame clones and misses some; the assay was immunoSEQ multiplex PCR. Counted here are about 180,000 clones, approximately 62% occurring once; the ten biggest clones make up more than 1.5%. Sequences were derived from CD4+ T cells sorted from blood, sampled at week 0. The receptors derive from a human donor with alopecia areata. Each CDR3 is given with its conserved first and last residue. Fields, in order: V gene, J gene, D gene, clone size, CDR3 protein, CDR3 DNA. The D gene is left open where the match is weak. Size values are once, few and many counts, or a class for expanded clones, and some rows have none.

v_gene: TRBV30; j_gene: TRBJ2-3; d_gene: TRBD1; abundance: NA; CDR3aa: CAWTHGTGGLTDTQYF; CDR3nt: TGTGCCTGGACTCACGGGACAGGGGGCTTAACGGATACGCAGTATTTT
v_gene: TRBV20-1; j_gene: TRBJ2-5; d_gene: NA; abundance: NA; CDR3aa: CSARDQETQYF; CDR3nt: TGCAGTGCTCGGGACCAAGAGACCCAGTACTTC
v_gene: TRBV5-1; j_gene: TRBJ2-5; d_gene: NA; abundance: NA; CDR3aa: CASSLAGTPGETQYF; CDR3nt: TGCGCCAGCAGCTTGGCCGGGACCCCCGGGGAGACCCAGTACTTC
v_gene: TRBV29-1; j_gene: TRBJ2-1; d_gene: NA; abundance: NA; CDR3aa: CSVDTSYNEQFF; CDR3nt: TGCAGCGTCGACACCTCTTACAATGAGCAGTTCTTC
v_gene: TRBV5-1; j_gene: TRBJ2-1; d_gene: TRBD2; abundance: once; CDR3aa: CASSSLAGGEQFF; CDR3nt: TGCGCCAGCAGCTCACTAGCGGGTGGTGAGCAGTTCTTC
v_gene: TRBV27; j_gene: TRBJ2-7; d_gene: TRBD2; abundance: NA; CDR3aa: CASSLTAGGSYEQYF; CDR3nt: TGTGCCAGCAGTTTAACAGCGGGGGGCTCCTACGAGCAGTACTTC
v_gene: TRBV30; j_gene: TRBJ2-7; d_gene: NA; abundance: NA; CDR3aa: CAWSVLEGDEQYF; CDR3nt: TGTGCCTGGAGTGTCTTAGAAGGGGACGAGCAGTACTTC
v_gene: TRBV5-6; j_gene: TRBJ1-2; d_gene: NA; abundance: NA; CDR3aa: CASSSVRTRRGYGYTF; CDR3nt: TGTGCCAGCAGCTCGGTTCGGACGCGACGCGGTTATGGCTACACCTTC
v_gene: TRBV5-1; j_gene: TRBJ2-1; d_gene: NA; abundance: NA; CDR3aa: CASSLHPGQGNNEQFF; CDR3nt: TGCGCCAGCAGTCTGCACCCGGGACAAGGAAACAATGAGCAGTTCTTC
v_gene: TRBV5-1; j_gene: TRBJ2-3; d_gene: NA; abundance: once; CDR3aa: CASSKDPDTQYF; CDR3nt: TGCGCCAGCAGCAAAGACCCAGATACGCAGTATTTT
v_gene: TRBV5-1; j_gene: TRBJ2-5; d_gene: NA; abundance: NA; CDR3aa: CASSLAVEEGTQYF; CDR3nt: TGCGCCAGCAGCTTGGCGGTAGAGGAGGGGACCCAGTACTTC
v_gene: TRBV6-5; j_gene: TRBJ2-3; d_gene: NA; abundance: few; CDR3aa: CASSYGQDTDTQYF; CDR3nt: TGTGCCAGCAGTTACGGGCAGGACACAGATACGCAGTATTTT
v_gene: TRBV6-5; j_gene: TRBJ1-5; d_gene: NA; abundance: NA; CDR3aa: CASRHPWSNQPQHF; CDR3nt: TGTGCCAGCAGACACCCATGGAGCAATCAGCCCCAGCATTTT
v_gene: TRBV5-1; j_gene: TRBJ2-1; d_gene: NA; abundance: few; CDR3aa: CASSLVPDKYNEQFF; CDR3nt: TGCGCCAGCAGCTTGGTTCCCGACAAGTACAATGAGCAGTTCTTC
v_gene: TRBV29-1; j_gene: TRBJ2-5; d_gene: TRBD2; abundance: few; CDR3aa: CSVGGRLAGEETQYF; CDR3nt: TGCAGCGTTGGAGGCCGACTAGCGGGGGAAGAGACCCAGTACTTC
v_gene: TRBV30; j_gene: TRBJ1-2; d_gene: NA; abundance: once; CDR3aa: CAWSALPGSYGYTF; CDR3nt: TGTGCCTGGAGTGCACTACCCGGATCCTATGGCTACACCTTC
v_gene: TRBV6-1; j_gene: TRBJ2-4; d_gene: NA; abundance: few; CDR3aa: CASLQDPAKNIQYF; CDR3nt: TGTGCCAGCTTGCAGGATCCAGCCAAAAACATTCAGTACTTC
v_gene: TRBV29-1; j_gene: TRBJ1-2; d_gene: TRBD1; abundance: NA; CDR3aa: CSVVGTRQGGNGYTF; CDR3nt: TGCAGCGTTGTGGGAACCCGACAGGGCGGCAATGGCTACACCTTC
v_gene: TRBV30; j_gene: TRBJ1-1; d_gene: NA; abundance: few; CDR3aa: CAWSPMNTEAFF; CDR3nt: TGTGCCTGGAGTCCGATGAACACTGAAGCTTTCTTT
v_gene: TRBV30; j_gene: TRBJ1-2; d_gene: NA; abundance: few; CDR3aa: CAWSGNIDRGYTF; CDR3nt: TGTGCCTGGAGTGGAAACATTGACCGAGGCTACACCTTC
v_gene: TRBV9; j_gene: TRBJ1-1; d_gene: NA; abundance: NA; CDR3aa: CASNLLENTEAFF; CDR3nt: TGTGCCAGCAACCTTCTAGAGAACACTGAAGCTTTCTTT
v_gene: TRBV30; j_gene: TRBJ2-1; d_gene: NA; abundance: NA; CDR3aa: CAIEAGSSYNEQFF; CDR3nt: TGTGCCATAGAGGCAGGGAGCTCCTACAATGAGCAGTTCTTC
v_gene: TRBV9; j_gene: TRBJ2-3; d_gene: TRBD1; abundance: NA; CDR3aa: CASSDRQGLTDTQYF; CDR3nt: TGTGCCAGCAGCGACCGACAGGGGTTGACAGATACGCAGTATTTT
v_gene: TRBV29-1; j_gene: TRBJ1-1; d_gene: NA; abundance: once; CDR3aa: CSVDGDMKVGAFF; CDR3nt: TGCAGCGTTGATGGAGACATGAAAGTAGGAGCTTTCTTT
v_gene: TRBV11-3; j_gene: TRBJ2-7; d_gene: NA; abundance: NA; CDR3aa: CASSLTSLYEQYF; CDR3nt: TGTGCCAGCAGCTTAACAAGTCTCTACGAGCAGTACTTC
v_gene: TRBV7-2; j_gene: TRBJ2-1; d_gene: TRBD2; abundance: NA; CDR3aa: CASSFGGVRSHNEQFF; CDR3nt: TGTGCCAGCAGCTTCGGGGGGGTGAGGTCGCACAATGAGCAGTTCTTC
v_gene: TRBV19; j_gene: TRBJ1-4; d_gene: NA; abundance: NA; CDR3aa: CASAQVGRNEKLFF; CDR3nt: TGTGCCAGCGCCCAGGTGGGGCGGAATGAAAAACTGTTTTTT
v_gene: TRBV29-1; j_gene: TRBJ2-5; d_gene: NA; abundance: NA; CDR3aa: CSVGTEGETQYF; CDR3nt: TGCAGCGTAGGGACTGAGGGAGAGACCCAGTACTTC
v_gene: TRBV9; j_gene: TRBJ2-1; d_gene: NA; abundance: NA; CDR3aa: CASSPSAPHEQFF; CDR3nt: TGTGCCAGCAGCCCTTCCGCACCGCATGAGCAGTTCTTC
v_gene: TRBV9; j_gene: TRBJ2-5; d_gene: NA; abundance: once; CDR3aa: CASSVGRPSGETQYF; CDR3nt: TGTGCCAGCAGCGTGGGCCGACCCTCCGGGGAGACCCAGTACTTC
v_gene: TRBV5-1; j_gene: TRBJ2-7; d_gene: TRBD1; abundance: NA; CDR3aa: CASSVGTGASEQYF; CDR3nt: TGCGCCAGCAGCGTCGGGACAGGGGCCAGCGAGCAGTACTTC
v_gene: TRBV5-1; j_gene: TRBJ2-5; d_gene: NA; abundance: NA; CDR3aa: CASKDLGRRQETQYF; CDR3nt: TGCGCCAGCAAGGATTTGGGTAGACGACAAGAGACCCAGTACTTC
v_gene: TRBV6-5; j_gene: TRBJ1-1; d_gene: NA; abundance: NA; CDR3aa: CASSYSSRARNTEAFF; CDR3nt: TGTGCCAGCAGTTACAGTTCAAGGGCGAGGAACACTGAAGCTTTCTTT
v_gene: TRBV30; j_gene: TRBJ2-1; d_gene: NA; abundance: NA; CDR3aa: CAWTNQGHEQFF; CDR3nt: TGTGCCTGGACCAACCAGGGACATGAGCAGTTCTTC
v_gene: TRBV4-3; j_gene: TRBJ2-7; d_gene: NA; abundance: NA; CDR3aa: CASSQDQGGSTYEQYF; CDR3nt: TGCGCCAGCAGCCAAGATCAGGGTGGGTCTACCTACGAGCAGTACTTC
v_gene: TRBV5-6; j_gene: TRBJ2-4; d_gene: NA; abundance: NA; CDR3aa: CASSLQGSLIQYF; CDR3nt: TGTGCCAGCAGCCTACAAGGCAGCCTCATTCAGTACTTC
v_gene: TRBV21-1; j_gene: TRBJ2-2; d_gene: NA; abundance: few; CDR3aa: CASSKHGELFF; CDR3nt: TGTGCCAGCAGCAAGCACGGGGAGCTGTTTTTT
v_gene: TRBV7-3; j_gene: TRBJ2-3; d_gene: NA; abundance: NA; CDR3aa: CASSLTGGTQYF; CDR3nt: TGTGCCAGCAGCTTAACTGGCGGTACGCAGTATTTT
v_gene: TRBV29-1; j_gene: TRBJ1-1; d_gene: NA; abundance: NA; CDR3aa: CSVEVSNTEAFF; CDR3nt: TGCAGCGTTGAAGTTTCCAACACTGAAGCTTTCTTT
v_gene: TRBV29-1; j_gene: TRBJ1-2; d_gene: TRBD1; abundance: once; CDR3aa: CSVETGGAHAGYTF; CDR3nt: TGCAGCGTTGAAACAGGGGGCGCCCATGCTGGCTACACCTTC
v_gene: TRBV29-1; j_gene: TRBJ2-7; d_gene: NA; abundance: NA; CDR3aa: CSVGDLERQYF; CDR3nt: TGCAGCGTTGGGGACCTCGAAAGGCAGTACTTC
v_gene: TRBV13; j_gene: TRBJ1-1; d_gene: NA; abundance: once; CDR3aa: CASSLGGGQKAFF; CDR3nt: TGTGCCAGCAGCTTAGGTGGTGGACAGAAAGCTTTCTTT
v_gene: TRBV11-2; j_gene: TRBJ2-1; d_gene: TRBD2; abundance: NA; CDR3aa: CASSLALASGGYNEQFF; CDR3nt: TGTGCCAGCAGCTTAGCCTTGGCTAGCGGGGGATACAATGAGCAGTTCTTC
v_gene: TRBV25-1; j_gene: TRBJ2-5; d_gene: NA; abundance: NA; CDR3aa: CASSEAISQETQYF; CDR3nt: TGTGCCAGCAGTGAGGCCATCTCCCAAGAGACCCAGTACTTC